The clone carrying this T cell receptor beta chain has a single count. This CDR3 contains 15 residues. The sample is drawn from a study of blood T cell repertoires in COVID-19. Across the whole study: Samples representing acute and convalescent COVID-19 were sourced from the United States, Italy and Spain.

All enrollees were about 18 to 89 years old and from around 25 US areas. Participants had their cohort set by participant-reported clinical history. During the 2 weeks before they entered the study, exposed participants had met someone with a PCR-confirmed or clinician-diagnosed COVID-19 case. Libraries were prepared by immunoSEQ multiplex PCR; TCRdb keeps only in-frame clonotypes and omits some of them. Here the sample spans roughly 150,000 clones, approximately 80% being singletons. The sequence was collected from a woman under 30 who had been exposed to COVID-19. The chain combines TRBV21-1 with TRBJ1-2; TRBD1 is the table's D call, not checked against the DNA. TRBV21-1 is annotated as a pseudogene. The sample consisted of PBMCs or T cells enriched from blood (not recorded which). The CDR3 spells CASSKGDRGNYGYTF. As DNA, the CDR3 is TGTGCCAGCAGCAAAGGCGACAGGGGGAACTATGGCTACACCTTC.